These T cell receptor beta chains were read from a single sample in a study of T cells in tuberculosis. The protocol was immunoSEQ multiplex PCR, while the TCRdb copy is restricted to in-frame clones and leaves out a portion. This table holds 25,000 or so clones, 90% found once. The sequencing sample was made of PBMCs. These receptors all stem from a donor aged 10-29 years with latent tuberculosis or without tuberculosis infection. CDR3s include the opening cysteine and the closing phenylalanine or tryptophan. A D gene is named only where the DNA matches it firmly. The size field is filled for only some rows; it gives once, few, many or a size class.

d_call | j_call | clone_size | v_call | cdr3_nt | cdr3_aa
TRBD2 | TRBJ2-1 | NA | TRBV9 | TGTGCCAGCAGCGTAGACGGGGGGGAAGACAATGAGCAGTTCTTC | CASSVDGGEDNEQFF
NA | TRBJ2-3 | NA | TRBV7-9 | TGTGCCAGCACCTCGCGAAGGGACAACACAGATACGCAGTATTTT | CASTSRRDNTDTQYF
TRBD1 | TRBJ2-5 | NA | TRBV6-1 | TGTGCCAGCAATAACCGCGACAGGGCAGAGACCCAGTACTTC | CASNNRDRAETQYF
TRBD2 | TRBJ2-1 | NA | TRBV29-1 | TGCAGCGTTCGTAGCGGGGGCTACAATGAGCAGTTCTTC | CSVRSGGYNEQFF
NA | TRBJ1-2 | NA | TRBV6-5 | TGTGCCAGCAGTTACTCGACAGCCGACCTGAACTATGGCTACACCTTC | CASSYSTADLNYGYTF
TRBD1 | TRBJ1-1 | NA | TRBV5-4 | TGTGCCAGCAGCTTGCCACAGGGGCTAGCTTTCTTT | CASSLPQGLAFF
TRBD2 | TRBJ2-2 | NA | TRBV6-1 | TGTGCCAGCACCGGACTAGCGAGAACCGGGGAGCTGTTTTTT | CASTGLARTGELFF
NA | TRBJ2-7 | NA | TRBV6-6 | TGTGCCAGCAGTTATCCCAGGGGGGCTGCCTACGAGCAGTACTTC | CASSYPRGAAYEQYF
TRBD2 | TRBJ2-7 | NA | TRBV9 | TGTGCCAGCAGCGTAGGCAGTACTAGCGGGGGGGCGAGCGAGCAGTACTTC | CASSVGSTSGGASEQYF
NA | TRBJ2-1 | NA | TRBV9 | TGTGCCAGCAGCGAGTACGGGCTGGGGGGAGGACAATACAATGAGCAGTTCTTC | CASSEYGLGGGQYNEQFF
TRBD2 | TRBJ2-3 | NA | TRBV4-2 | TGTGCCAGCAGCCAATTGAGTAGGACTAGCGGGGGAGGTAGCACAGATACGCAGTATTTT | CASSQLSRTSGGGSTDTQYF
NA | TRBJ2-7 | NA | TRBV7-9 | TGTGCCAGCAGCTTAGAGCCCTTGTGGGAGCAGTACTTC | CASSLEPLWEQYF
NA | TRBJ1-6 | once | TRBV2 | TGTGCCAGCAGTGGTCCCCCGGGAGGCTATAATTCACCCCTCCACTTT | CASSGPPGGYNSPLHF
TRBD2 | TRBJ2-1 | few | TRBV4-1 | TGCGCCAGCAGCCGGGGGGACTACCTGGTTGATGAGCAGTTCTTC | CASSRGDYLVDEQFF
NA | TRBJ1-2 | NA | TRBV29-1 | TGCAGCGTTGAGGAGGGGTTCGGAGGCTACACCTTC | CSVEEGFGGYTF
NA | TRBJ2-3 | NA | TRBV7-2 | TGTGCCAGCAGCTTGGACAGAACTAGCACAGATACGCAGTATTTT | CASSLDRTSTDTQYF
NA | TRBJ2-2 | NA | TRBV14 | TGTGCCAGCAGCTCCCACGGGGAGCTGTTTTTT | CASSSHGELFF
NA | TRBJ1-4 | NA | TRBV2 | TGTGCCAGCACGGCTCGGGGTCGGGGGGAAAAACTGTTTTTT | CASTARGRGEKLFF
NA | TRBJ2-5 | once | TRBV9 | TGTGCCAGCAGCGTAGGTGTCCTGTTAGAGACCCAGTACTTC | CASSVGVLLETQYF
NA | TRBJ2-3 | once | TRBV2 | TGTGCCAGCAGTGAAGGAAGGCGAGGGGATACGCAGTATTTT | CASSEGRRGDTQYF
NA | TRBJ2-7 | NA | TRBV9 | TGTGCCAGCAGCGCCCATGGAGGCGCTGGCTACGAGCAGTACTTC | CASSAHGGAGYEQYF
NA | TRBJ1-2 | once | TRBV25-1 | TGTGCCAGCAGTGAAATTGGAGCGGGACGGACGAACTATGGCTACACCTTC | CASSEIGAGRTNYGYTF
NA | TRBJ1-3 | NA | TRBV2 | TGTGCCAGCAGCGCTCGTGAGTTAAGCTCTGGAAACACCATATATTTT | CASSARELSSGNTIYF
TRBD2 | TRBJ2-7 | NA | TRBV27 | TGTGCCAGCAGTCCTGCTAGCGGGGGGTCCTCCTACGAGCAGTACTTC | CASSPASGGSSYEQYF
TRBD1 | TRBJ1-2 | NA | TRBV19 | TGTGCCAGTAGTATGACAGGGAATGGCTACACCTTC | CASSMTGNGYTF
NA | TRBJ1-4 | once | TRBV19 | TGTGCCAGTACGGGGAGGACGGCTGCAACTAATGAAAAACTGTTTTTT | CASTGRTAATNEKLFF
NA | TRBJ1-5 | once | TRBV6-1 | TGTGCCAGCAGTGAAGCGCGGGGGAGGGGCAATCAGCCCCAGCATTTT | CASSEARGRGNQPQHF
NA | TRBJ2-3 | NA | TRBV5-6 | TGTGCCAGCAGCTTGGTTTCGAGCACAGATACGCAGTATTTT | CASSLVSSTDTQYF
NA | TRBJ2-3 | NA | TRBV2 | TGTGCCAGCAGCCTCACAGATACGCAGTATTTT | CASSLTDTQYF
NA | TRBJ1-2 | NA | TRBV5-1 | TGCGCCAGCAGTGTGCCCGGGACTTCTAACTATGGCTACACCTTC | CASSVPGTSNYGYTF
TRBD2 | TRBJ2-1 | NA | TRBV7-8 | TGTGCCAGCAGGGGGGGGAGGACTAGCGGACACAATGAGCAGTTCTTC | CASRGGRTSGHNEQFF
TRBD1 | TRBJ1-1 | NA | TRBV5-6 | TGTGCCAGCAGCTTGGCGCCGACAGGGAAACGAGGTGAAGCTTTCTTT | CASSLAPTGKRGEAFF
NA | TRBJ2-7 | once | TRBV19 | TGTGCCAGTAGTATAGATCCTCTCTCCTACGAGCAGTACTTC | CASSIDPLSYEQYF
NA | TRBJ1-5 | NA | TRBV7-8 | TGTGCCAGCAGCTTAATAGGGGGGGCACTAGAAGATCAGCCCCAGCATTTT | CASSLIGGALEDQPQHF
TRBD1 | TRBJ2-7 | NA | TRBV19 | TGTGCCAGTAGTATTGACAGGGTACCCTACGAGCAGTACTTC | CASSIDRVPYEQYF
TRBD1 | TRBJ2-1 | few | TRBV19 | TGTGCCAGTAGTATAGGGACAGGGACTCATGAGCAGTTCTTC | CASSIGTGTHEQFF
NA | TRBJ2-5 | NA | TRBV14 | TGTGCCAGCAGCCGTACTCTACAAGAGACCCAGTACTTC | CASSRTLQETQYF
TRBD1 | TRBJ2-2 | NA | TRBV18 | TGTGCCAGCTCACCACAGGGGGCGAGCACCGGGGAGCTGTTTTTT | CASSPQGASTGELFF
NA | TRBJ2-5 | NA | TRBV19 | TGTGCCAGTAGAGGGGGGGGTGGCCAAGAGACCCAGTACTTC | CASRGGGGQETQYF
NA | TRBJ2-1 | NA | TRBV20-1 | TGCAGTGCTAGAGACGAGTATGAGCAGTTCTTC | CSARDEYEQFF
NA | TRBJ2-2 | once | TRBV10-3 | TGTGCCATCAGTGCCGGGACATATCTCACCGGGGAGCTGTTTTTT | CAISAGTYLTGELFF
NA | TRBJ1-2 | once | TRBV19 | TGTGCCAGTAGTACGCAGGGGAAGTGGGACTATGGCTACACCTTC | CASSTQGKWDYGYTF
NA | TRBJ1-4 | NA | TRBV12-5 | TGTGCTAGTGGTTTAGGGCAGGGCGGCGAAAAACTGTTTTTT | CASGLGQGGEKLFF
TRBD2 | TRBJ2-2 | once | TRBV7-9 | TGTGCCAGCAGCTTAGGCCTAGCGGGAGTTAACACCGGGGAGCTGTTTTTT | CASSLGLAGVNTGELFF
NA | TRBJ1-2 | NA | TRBV10-3 | TGTGCCATCAGTGATTCAGGGTTTGGCTACACCTTC | CAISDSGFGYTF